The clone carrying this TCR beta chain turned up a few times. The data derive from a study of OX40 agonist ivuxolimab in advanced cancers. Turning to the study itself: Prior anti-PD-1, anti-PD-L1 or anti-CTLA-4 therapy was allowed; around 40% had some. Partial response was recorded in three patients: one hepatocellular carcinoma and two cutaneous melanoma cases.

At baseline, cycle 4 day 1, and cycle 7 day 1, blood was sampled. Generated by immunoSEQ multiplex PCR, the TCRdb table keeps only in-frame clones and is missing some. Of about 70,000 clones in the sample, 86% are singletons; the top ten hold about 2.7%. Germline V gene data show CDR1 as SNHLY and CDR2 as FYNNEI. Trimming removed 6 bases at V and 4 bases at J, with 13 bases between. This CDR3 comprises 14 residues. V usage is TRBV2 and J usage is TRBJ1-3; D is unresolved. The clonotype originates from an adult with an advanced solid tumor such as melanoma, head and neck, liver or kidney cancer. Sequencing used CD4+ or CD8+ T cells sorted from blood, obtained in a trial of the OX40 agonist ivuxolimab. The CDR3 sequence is CASSTRVFGNTIYF. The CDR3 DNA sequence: TGTGCCAGCAGCACTAGGGTGTTCGGAAACACCATATATTTT.